Presented here are 29 T cell receptor beta chains from one specimen sequenced in a study of T cell changes during pregnancy in multiple sclerosis. The method was immunoSEQ multiplex PCR; TCRdb's version includes in-frame clones alone and lacks a portion of them. The sample contains 50,000 or so clones, more than 90% of which appear only once. Source: CD4+ T cells from peripheral blood mononuclear cells, taken before pregnancy. The source of these receptors is a female donor with multiple sclerosis, enrolled in a pregnancy study.

The chain employs TRBV6-1 and TRBJ1-6; weak D call: TRBD1 (5 bases). Germline V lookup: CDR1 MNHNS, CDR2 SASEGT. There are 14 residues in the CDR3. V was cut by 8 bases and J by 7 bases, with 15 bases left in between. CDR3 region: CASRGGGRNSPLHF. The CDR3 DNA follows: TGTGCCAGCCGCGGGGGGGGAAGGAATTCACCCCTCCACTTT.

The V gene is TRBV14, the J gene TRBJ2-1, with a tentative D call TRBD2 (5 bases). CDR3 length: 13 residues. Germline V gene data show CDR1 as SGHDN and CDR2 as FVKESK. Trimming removed 0 bases from V and 11 bases from J, with 11 bases in between. This chain's CDR3 is CASSQDLLAKQFF. CDR3 bases: TGTGCCAGCAGCCAAGACCTCCTAGCTAAGCAGTTCTTC. Full variable domain (missing parts from reference TRBV14 and TRBJ2-1): EAGVTQFPSHSVIEKGQTVTLRCDPISGHDNLYWYRRVMGKEIKFLLHFVKESKQDESGMPNNRFLAERTGGTYSTLKVQPAELEDSGVYFCASSQDLLAKQFFGPGTRLTVL.

The chain combines TRBV9 with TRBJ2-2; D gene ambiguous. The CDR3 runs to 14 residues. The V gene lost 0 bases and the J gene lost 1 base, with 4 bases spanning the gap. Germline CDR1 reads SGDLS; CDR2 reads YYNGEE. The CDR3 DNA sequence: TGTGCCAGCAGCGTAGTCCTGAACACCGGGGAGCTGTTTTTT. It codes for CASSVVLNTGELFF.

This sequence joins TRBV2 and TRBJ2-5; no reliable D call. CDR1 and CDR2 (germline): SNHLY, FYNNEI. The CDR3 contains 13 residues. V lost 4 bases, J lost 2 bases, and 8 bases lay in between. CDR3 bases: TGTGCCAGCAGTGGCGGAACTCAAGAGACCCAGTACTTC. It is translated as CASSGGTQETQYF.

The V gene is TRBV5-5, the J gene TRBJ2-1; 7 bases align to TRBD1. Per the germline V gene, CDR1 is SGHKS and CDR2 is YYEKEE (reference sequence). The CDR3 runs 14 residues. V shed 2 bases, J shed 10 bases, and the junction held 9 bases outside the gene matches. CDR3 sequence (DNA): TGTGCCAGCAGCTTCACTCCCGGGACAGACGAGCAGTTCTTC. It codes for CASSFTPGTDEQFF.

This clone has a single count. In DNA form, the CDR3 reads TGTGCCACCAGCAGAGATCCGGGGACAGCCACAGATACGCAGTATTTT. It is translated as CATSRDPGTATDTQYF. This rearrangement joins TRBV15 to TRBJ2-3, with 7 bases aligning to TRBD1. Germline V gene lookup returns CDR1 LNHNV and CDR2 YYDKDF (reference sequence). The CDR3 extends over 16 amino acids. V trimming: 0 bases; J trimming: 2 bases; junction bases outside the gene matches: 5.

This clone was counted once. J is TRBJ1-2 and V is TRBV28; tentatively, D is TRBD1 (5 bases). V lost 7 bases, J lost 7 bases, and 22 bases lay in between. The V gene's germline CDR1 is MDHEN and CDR2 SYDVKM. This CDR3 has 15 residues. The CDR3 sequence: CASTLGARTIGGYTF. DNA for the CDR3: TGTGCCAGCACTCTAGGGGCTCGGACAATTGGTGGCTACACCTTC.

This clone was counted between two and nine times. CDR3 DNA sequence: TGTGCCAGCAGTGACGGCGGGAGGGCCCAGGGTGAGCAGTACTTC. This gives the protein CASSDGGRAQGEQYF. The chain joins TRBV6-1 to TRBJ2-7, with 9 bases aligning to TRBD2. This CDR3 region has 15 residues. The ends lost 3 bases at V and 7 bases at J; junction bases unmatched: 10. Germline CDR1 is MNHNS and CDR2 is SASEGT.

The gene calls are TRBV6-5 and TRBJ1-5; possibly TRBD1 for D (6 bases). V gave up 6 bases and J gave up 2 bases, with 11 bases separating them. Germline V gene data show CDR1 as MNHEY and CDR2 as SVGAGI. This CDR3 spans 14 amino acids. CDR3 DNA: TGTGCCAGCAGCCGGAGACAGGGCAATCAGCCCCAGCATTTT. Amino acids: CASSRRQGNQPQHF.

The chain is built from TRBV2 and TRBJ2-7; TRBD1 matches at 12 bases. Germline V gene data show CDR1 as SNHLY and CDR2 as FYNNEI. CDR3 length equals 14 residues. The V and J ends lost 6 bases and 1 base, in that order; junction bases with no gene match: 1. CDR3 amino acids: CASRGQGASYEQYF. CDR3 sequence (DNA): TGTGCCAGCAGGGGACAGGGGGCATCCTACGAGCAGTACTTC.

The chain uses TRBV28 and TRBJ2-1, with D perhaps matching TRBD2 (5 bases). The CDR3 is 15 amino acids. V was shortened by 1 base and J by 1 base, with 8 bases between the two germline ends. Germline loops: CDR1 MDHEN, CDR2 SYDVKM. CDR3: CASSLFRGSYNEQFF. Written as DNA, the CDR3 is TGTGCCAGCAGTTTATTCCGCGGGTCCTACAATGAGCAGTTCTTC.

The chain is built from TRBV18 and TRBJ1-2, with 11 bases lining up with TRBD1. This CDR3 is built from 14 residues. Germline trimming cut 4 bases from V and 4 bases from J; bases unmatched to any gene: 2. Germline CDR1 and CDR2: KGHSH and LQKENI. The CDR3 spells CASSLDRGLYGYTF. The CDR3 coding sequence is TGTGCCAGCTCACTGGACAGGGGGCTCTATGGCTACACCTTC.

The chain employs TRBV2 and TRBJ2-1; 10 bases map to TRBD2. There are 18 residues in the CDR3. J was trimmed by 2 bases and V by 3 bases; bases with no gene match: 10. Germline lookup yields CDR1 SNHLY and CDR2 FYNNEI. In DNA form, the CDR3 reads TGTGCCAGCAGTGATGATGGGGCTAGCGGGAGACCCTACAATGAGCAGTTCTTC. Translating gives CASSDDGASGRPYNEQFF.

The chain uses TRBV2 and TRBJ1-1, with TRBD1 matching 11 bases. The CDR3 runs to 15 residues. Germline-derived CDR1 and CDR2 are SNHLY and FYNNEI. The V and J ends lost 6 bases and 0 bases, in that order; junction bases with no gene match: 3. The CDR3 DNA reads TGTGCCAGCAGGTGGGACAGGGGGGTGAACACTGAAGCTTTCTTT. This codes for CASRWDRGVNTEAFF.

This clone occurred once. The rearrangement links TRBV19 to TRBJ2-3, with 9 bases identical to TRBD1. Per germline, CDR1 LNHDA and CDR2 SQIVND (reference sequence). The CDR3 loop spans 14 amino acids. After removal of 3 bases from V and 3 bases from J, the junction contained 1 base not matched to a gene. The CDR3 region is CASSIGTGTDTQYF. The CDR3 region has the DNA TGTGCCAGTAGTATTGGGACAGGGACAGATACGCAGTATTTT.

V usage is TRBV4-1 and J usage is TRBJ1-5, with D uncertain. V shed 4 bases and J shed 1 base, with 11 bases lying between them. The CDR3 length is 15 residues. Germline V CDR1 and CDR2: MGHRA, YSYEKL. The chain's CDR3 is CASSLPGGSNQPQHF. In DNA form, the CDR3 reads TGCGCCAGCAGCCTTCCGGGTGGCAGCAATCAGCCCCAGCATTTT.

The rearrangement joins TRBV27 to TRBJ2-3; 10 bases match TRBD2. Germline assignment: CDR1 MNHEY and CDR2 SMNVEV (reference sequence). V lost 4 bases, J lost 3 bases, and 7 bases stayed unmatched. The CDR3 runs 16 residues. CDR3 loop: CASSSPSGRRTDTQYF. CDR3 coding DNA: TGTGCCAGCAGTTCCCCTAGCGGGAGAAGAACAGATACGCAGTATTTT.

The chain couples TRBV4-1 to TRBJ1-1; D is ambiguous. The CDR3 runs to 13 residues. Per the germline V gene, CDR1 is MGHRA and CDR2 is YSYEKL. V lost 0 bases and J 7 bases, leaving 9 bases between the germline ends. DNA of the CDR3: TGCGCCAGCAGCCAAGATGTTCGGGGTGAAGCTTTCTTT. This encodes CASSQDVRGEAFF.

This chain links TRBV4-1 with TRBJ2-2; D is uncertain. Germline-derived CDR1 and CDR2 are MGHRA and YSYEKL. Trimming removed 4 bases from V and 3 bases from J, with 6 bases in between. The CDR3 runs 13 residues. The chain's CDR3 is CASSPPDTGELFF. DNA of the CDR3: TGCGCCAGCAGCCCTCCCGACACCGGGGAGCTGTTTTTT.

This clone was picked up one time. This chain joins TRBV5-4 and TRBJ2-3; the D is unclear. Germline V gene data show CDR1 as SGHNT and CDR2 as YYREEE (reference sequence). V gave up 1 base and J gave up 2 bases, with 8 bases separating them. The CDR3 has 14 amino acids. CDR3 DNA sequence: TGTGCCAGCAGCTTGCATCAGGACACAGATACGCAGTATTTT. Amino acids: CASSLHQDTDTQYF.

The rearrangement uses TRBV28 and TRBJ1-2; 9 nucleotides agree with TRBD1. The CDR3 has 13 amino acids. Germline V CDR1 and CDR2: MDHEN, SYDVKM. The trim removed 10 bases at V and 7 bases at J, leaving 10 bases unmatched. The CDR3 here is CATPTGGAGGYTF. The CDR3 DNA sequence: TGTGCCACCCCGACAGGGGGGGCGGGTGGCTACACCTTC.

V gene TRBV6-1 combines with J gene TRBJ2-2; a weak D match, TRBD2 (6 bases). The CDR3 extends over 12 amino acids. Germline CDR1 and CDR2: MNHNS and SASEGT. Trimming left V 7 bases short and J 7 bases short, with 10 bases between. The CDR3 region is CASNAGLGELFF. In DNA form, the CDR3 reads TGTGCCAGCAACGCGGGGCTCGGGGAGCTGTTTTTT.

The rearrangement joins TRBV5-1 to TRBJ2-2; 11 positions match TRBD2. CDR1 and CDR2 from the germline V gene are SGHRS and YFSETQ. The V segment lost 5 bases and the J segment 5 bases; nucleotides outside the gene matches: 8. This CDR3 contains 16 residues. The CDR3 region is CASRTSGTVGTGELFF. The CDR3 DNA sequence: TGCGCCAGCAGGACTAGCGGGACCGTTGGGACCGGGGAGCTGTTTTTT.

This chain connects TRBV5-1 to TRBJ1-1, with 10 bases lining up with TRBD1. The CDR3 has 15 residues. CDR1 is SGHRS and CDR2 is YFSETQ in the germline V gene. V dropped 5 bases and J dropped 3; count of bases not matched to a gene: 7. CDR3 nucleotides: TGCGCCAGCAGTAGGACAGGGGGGTGGGACACTGAAGCTTTCTTT. Its protein is CASSRTGGWDTEAFF.

The rearrangement joins TRBV30 to TRBJ2-3, with a tentative D call TRBD2 (5 bases). Trimming removed 2 bases from V and 2 bases from J, with 17 bases in between. CDR1 and CDR2 (germline): GTSNPN, SVGIG (reference sequence). CDR3 size: 16 residues. This CDR3 is CAWSRGRGRNTDTQYF. CDR3 in DNA: TGTGCCTGGAGTAGAGGGCGAGGTAGGAACACAGATACGCAGTATTTT.

The V gene is TRBV10-1, the J gene TRBJ2-2, with D unclear. Germline V gives CDR1 WNHNN, CDR2 SYGVQD (reference sequence). There are 15 residues in the CDR3. The ends were cut back, 3 bases at V and 2 bases at J, with 10 bases in the middle. The CDR3 DNA follows: TGCGCCAGCAGTGAACTACGTGCTAACACCGGGGAGCTGTTTTTT. Amino acid sequence: CASSELRANTGELFF.

The chain uses TRBV4-2 and TRBJ2-5; D may be TRBD2 (6 bases). CDR1 LGHNA and CDR2 YNFKEQ come from the germline V gene. Trimming removed 1 base from V and 5 bases from J, with 14 bases in between. The CDR3 sequence is 15 residues long. CDR3 bases: TGTGCCAGCAGCCAAGCGAAAGGCGGGAAGGAGACCCAGTACTTC. Its translation is CASSQAKGGKETQYF.

This chain connects TRBV11-3 to TRBJ2-2; 10 nucleotides agree with TRBD2. Germline V gives CDR1 SGHNT, CDR2 YENEEA. The CDR3 covers 15 residues. The J segment lost 5 bases and the V segment lost 4 bases, leaving 4 bases of the junction unmatched. This CDR3 is CASSSLAGGTGELFF. Written as DNA, the CDR3 is TGTGCCAGCAGCTCTTTAGCGGGAGGTACCGGGGAGCTGTTTTTT. Drawing the rest from reference TRBV11-3 and TRBJ2-2, the complete variable domain is EAGVVQSPRYKIIEKKQPVAFWCNPISGHNTLYWYLQNLGQGPELLIRYENEEAVDDSQLPKDRFSAERLKGVDSTLKIQPAELGDSAVYLCASSSLAGGTGELFFGEGSRLTVL.

The CDR3 reads CASSPQGFGELFF. The DNA of the CDR3 is TGCGCCAGCAGCCCTCAGGGATTCGGGGAGCTGTTTTTT. The V call is TRBV4-1, the J call TRBJ2-2; the D gene is possibly TRBD1 (5 bases). CDR3 size: 13 residues. Trimming cost V 4 bases and J 7 bases, with 10 bases left between them. CDR1 and CDR2 (germline): MGHRA, YSYEKL.